This T cell receptor (beta chain) was identified during a study of blood T cell repertoires in COVID-19. The wider study: Acute-phase and convalescent COVID-19 samples originated in the United States, Italy and Spain. Sources were T cells, B-cell-depleted T cells, or PBMCs; the material itself was cDNA or gDNA.

Methods used by the authors: It was from reference gene primer amplification that nucleated cell counts were estimated. Assay: immunoSEQ multiplex PCR; the TCRdb copy retains only in-frame clones and omits some. D and trimming were read from the DNA, whereas the V and J calls and clone size are those reported in that table. The sample shows approximately 250,000 clones, roughly 83% of them seen only once. Enrolment of Seattle patients took place during active infection, and they were followed longitudinally. The sample was peripheral blood. The TCR comes from a woman aged 80 or over with COVID-19, enrolled during active disease.

CDR3 loop: CASSPRGRATDTQYF. In DNA form, the CDR3 reads TGTGCCAGTAGCCCCAGGGGACGTGCCACAGATACGCAGTATTTT. The chain carries TRBV19 and TRBJ2-3; TRBD1 is a possible D gene (6 bases). Germline values: CDR1 LNHDA, CDR2 SQIVND (reference sequence). This CDR3 spans 15 amino acids. The V and J ends lost 6 bases and 2 bases respectively, with 15 bases between them.